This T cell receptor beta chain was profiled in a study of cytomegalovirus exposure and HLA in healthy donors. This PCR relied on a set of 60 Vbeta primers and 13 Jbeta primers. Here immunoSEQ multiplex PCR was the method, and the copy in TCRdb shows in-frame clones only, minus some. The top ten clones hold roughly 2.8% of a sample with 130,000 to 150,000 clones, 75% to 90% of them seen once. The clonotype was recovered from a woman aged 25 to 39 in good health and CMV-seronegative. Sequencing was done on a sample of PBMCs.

CDR3 nucleotides: TGTGCCAGCTCACCACCGGGTCGGGAGATGACCCCTCAGATAGCGGAGCAGTTCTTC. This translates into CASSPPGREMTPQIAEQFF. This sequence joins TRBV18 and TRBJ2-1, with TRBD2 as a possible D gene (6 bases). The CDR3 extends over 19 amino acids. V was trimmed by 0 bases and J by 10 bases, leaving 28 bases between them. Per the germline V gene, CDR1 is KGHSH and CDR2 is LQKENI.